The text below deals with one T cell receptor beta chain. The data are from a study of control samples from healthy donors and cancer patients. Produced via immunoSEQ multiplex PCR; TCRdb's table is partial and in-frame only. Found here are approximately 130,000 clones, 80% to 90% of them singletons; the top ten hold around 40%. Germline CDR1 SGHRS, CDR2 YFSETQ. Between the trimmed V and J ends, which lost 3 bases and 7 bases, there was a span of 5 bases. The CDR3 is 12 amino acids. The V gene is TRBV5-1, the J gene TRBJ1-6, with no clear D. The sequence was collected from a man aged 50 to 60 in good health. Sequencing was performed on blood. The CDR3 sequence is CASSSTNSPLHF. The DNA for the CDR3 is TGCGCCAGCAGCTCTACAAATTCACCCCTCCACTTT. Drawing the rest from reference TRBV5-1 and TRBJ1-6, the complete variable domain is KAGVTQTPRYLIKTRGQQVTLSCSPISGHRSVSWYQQTPGQGLQFLFEYFSETQRNKGNFPGRFSGRQFSNSRSEMNVSTLELGDSALYLCASSSTNSPLHFGNGTRLTVT.